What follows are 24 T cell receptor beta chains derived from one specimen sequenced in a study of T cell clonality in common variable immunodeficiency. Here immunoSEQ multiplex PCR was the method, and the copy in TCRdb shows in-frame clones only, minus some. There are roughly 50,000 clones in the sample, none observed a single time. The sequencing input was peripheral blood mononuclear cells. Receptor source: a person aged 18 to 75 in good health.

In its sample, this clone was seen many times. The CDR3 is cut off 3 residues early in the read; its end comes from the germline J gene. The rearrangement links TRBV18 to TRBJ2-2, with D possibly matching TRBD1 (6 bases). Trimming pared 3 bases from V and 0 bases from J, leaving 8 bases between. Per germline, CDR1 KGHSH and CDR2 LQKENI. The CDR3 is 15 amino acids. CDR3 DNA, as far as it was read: TGTGCCAGCTCACCGGGGGCCACGAACACCGGGGAG. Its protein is CASSPGATNTGE. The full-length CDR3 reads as CASSPGATNTGELFF.

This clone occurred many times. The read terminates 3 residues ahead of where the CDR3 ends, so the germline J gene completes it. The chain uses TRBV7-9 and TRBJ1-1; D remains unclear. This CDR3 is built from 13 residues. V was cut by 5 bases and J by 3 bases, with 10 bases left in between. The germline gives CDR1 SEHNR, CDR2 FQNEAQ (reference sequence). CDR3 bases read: TGTGCCAGCAGCCAACTTATTGACACTGAA. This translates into CASSQLIDTE. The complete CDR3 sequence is CASSQLIDTEAFF.

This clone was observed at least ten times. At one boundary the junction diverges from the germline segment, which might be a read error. Partial CDR3 DNA: TGCGCCAGCAGCCAAGAAGCTAGCAGATACTACGAG. Encoded protein: CASSQEASRYYE. The full CDR3 protein is CASSQEASRYYEQYF. This sequence joins TRBV4-2 and TRBJ2-7; D possibly corresponds to TRBD2 (5 bases). The sequence runs out 3 residues before the end of the CDR3; the remainder is reconstructed from the germline J gene. CDR1 and CDR2 (germline): LGHNA, YNFKEQ. The CDR3 length is 15 residues.

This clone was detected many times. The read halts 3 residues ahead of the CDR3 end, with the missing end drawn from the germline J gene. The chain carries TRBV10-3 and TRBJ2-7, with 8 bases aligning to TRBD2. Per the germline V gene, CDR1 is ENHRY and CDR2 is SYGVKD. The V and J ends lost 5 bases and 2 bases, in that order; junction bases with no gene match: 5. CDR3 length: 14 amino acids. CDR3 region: CAISKAGEAYEQYF. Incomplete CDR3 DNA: TGTGCCATCAGTAAAGCGGGAGAGGCCTACGAG.

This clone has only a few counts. The sequenced part of the CDR3 DNA is TGTGCCAGTAGAGGCGGGGGTAGTAACTATGGC. Translating gives CASRGGGSNYG. The full CDR3 reads CASRGGGSNYGYTF. The rearrangement links TRBV2 to TRBJ1-2, with D perhaps TRBD1 (5 bases). Read coverage stops 3 residues before the CDR3 terminus; the germline J gene supplies the remainder. The germline gives CDR1 SNHLY, CDR2 FYNNEI. V lost 9 bases to trimming and J lost 1 base, with 15 bases between them. The CDR3 consists of 14 residues.

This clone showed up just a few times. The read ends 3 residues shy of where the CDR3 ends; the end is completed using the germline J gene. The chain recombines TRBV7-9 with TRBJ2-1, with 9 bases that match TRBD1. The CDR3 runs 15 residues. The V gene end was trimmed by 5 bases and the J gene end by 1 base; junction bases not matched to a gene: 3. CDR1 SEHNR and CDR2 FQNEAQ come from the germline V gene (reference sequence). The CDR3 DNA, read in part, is TGTGCCAGCAGCCCGGGACAGGGTTCCTACAATGAG. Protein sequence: CASSPGQGSYNE. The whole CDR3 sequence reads CASSPGQGSYNEQFF.

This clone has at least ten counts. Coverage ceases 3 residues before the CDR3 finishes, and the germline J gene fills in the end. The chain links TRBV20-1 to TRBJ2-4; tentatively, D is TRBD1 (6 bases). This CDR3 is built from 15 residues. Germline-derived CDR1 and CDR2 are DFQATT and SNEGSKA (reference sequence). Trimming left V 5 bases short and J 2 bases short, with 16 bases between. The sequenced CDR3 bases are TGCAGTGCTGCTGACAGGTCCTTTACCAAAAACATT. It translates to CSAADRSFTKNI. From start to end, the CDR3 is CSAADRSFTKNIQYF.

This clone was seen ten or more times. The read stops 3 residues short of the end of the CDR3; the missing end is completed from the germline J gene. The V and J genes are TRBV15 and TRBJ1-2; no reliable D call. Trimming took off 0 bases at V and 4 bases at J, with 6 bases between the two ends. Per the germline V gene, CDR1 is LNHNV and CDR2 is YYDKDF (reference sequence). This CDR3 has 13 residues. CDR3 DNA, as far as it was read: TGTGCCACCAGCAGAGATGACTCCTATGGC. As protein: CATSRDDSYG. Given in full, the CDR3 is CATSRDDSYGYTF.

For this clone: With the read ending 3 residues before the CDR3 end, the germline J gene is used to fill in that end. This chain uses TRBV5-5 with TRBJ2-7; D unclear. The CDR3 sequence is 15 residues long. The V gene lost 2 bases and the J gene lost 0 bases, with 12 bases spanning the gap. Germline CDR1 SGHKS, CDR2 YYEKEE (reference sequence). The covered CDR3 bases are TGTGCCAGCAGCTTTCTCCCGACAAGCTCCTACGAG. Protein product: CASSFLPTSSYE. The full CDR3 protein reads CASSFLPTSSYEQYF.

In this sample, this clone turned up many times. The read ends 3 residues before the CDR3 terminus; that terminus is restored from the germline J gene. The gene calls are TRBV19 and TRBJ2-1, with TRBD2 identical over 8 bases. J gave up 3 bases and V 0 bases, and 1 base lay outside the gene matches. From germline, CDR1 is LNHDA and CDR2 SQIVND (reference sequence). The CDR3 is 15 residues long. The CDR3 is CASSIELADYNEQFF. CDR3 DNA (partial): TGTGCCAGTAGTATAGAACTAGCGGACTACAATGAG.

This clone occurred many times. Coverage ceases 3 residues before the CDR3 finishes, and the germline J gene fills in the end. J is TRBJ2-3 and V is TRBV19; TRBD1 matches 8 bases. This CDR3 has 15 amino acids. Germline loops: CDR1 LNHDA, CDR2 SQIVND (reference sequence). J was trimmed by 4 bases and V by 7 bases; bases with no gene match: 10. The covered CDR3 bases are TGTGCCAGTACCAAGGACAGGGTACAAGCAGATACG. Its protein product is CASTKDRVQADT. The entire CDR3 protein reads CASTKDRVQADTQYF.

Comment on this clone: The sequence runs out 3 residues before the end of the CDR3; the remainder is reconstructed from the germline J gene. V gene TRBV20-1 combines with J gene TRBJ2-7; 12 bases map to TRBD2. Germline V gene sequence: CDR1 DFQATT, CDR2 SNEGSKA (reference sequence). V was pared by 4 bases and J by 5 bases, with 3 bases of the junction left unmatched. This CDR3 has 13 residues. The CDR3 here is CSATSGRVDEQYF. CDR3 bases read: TGCAGTGCTACTAGCGGGAGGGTGGACGAG.

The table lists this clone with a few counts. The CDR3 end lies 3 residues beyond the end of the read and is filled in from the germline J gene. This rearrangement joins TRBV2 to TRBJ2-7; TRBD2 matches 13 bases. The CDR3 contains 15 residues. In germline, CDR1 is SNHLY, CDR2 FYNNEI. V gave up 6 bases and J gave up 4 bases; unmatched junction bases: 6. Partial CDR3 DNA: TGTGCCAGCAGCCCAACTAGCGGGAGGGAATACGAG. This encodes CASSPTSGREYE. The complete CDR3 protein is CASSPTSGREYEQYF.

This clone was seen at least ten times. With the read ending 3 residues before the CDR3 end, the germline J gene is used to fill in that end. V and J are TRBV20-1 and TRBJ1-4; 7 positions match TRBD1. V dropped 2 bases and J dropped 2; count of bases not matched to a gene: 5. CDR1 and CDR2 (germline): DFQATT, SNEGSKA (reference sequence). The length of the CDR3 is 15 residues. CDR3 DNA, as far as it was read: TGCAGTGCTAGACCCTACAGGGGCACTAATGAAAAA. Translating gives CSARPYRGTNEK. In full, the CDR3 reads CSARPYRGTNEKLFF.

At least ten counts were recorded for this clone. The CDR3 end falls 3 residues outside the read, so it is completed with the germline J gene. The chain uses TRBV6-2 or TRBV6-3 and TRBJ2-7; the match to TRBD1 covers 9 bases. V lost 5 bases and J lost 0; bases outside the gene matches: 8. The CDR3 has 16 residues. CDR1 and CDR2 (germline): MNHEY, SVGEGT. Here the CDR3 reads CASSPRGQGASYEQYF. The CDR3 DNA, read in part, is TGTGCCAGCAGTCCCAGGGGACAGGGAGCCTCCTACGAG.

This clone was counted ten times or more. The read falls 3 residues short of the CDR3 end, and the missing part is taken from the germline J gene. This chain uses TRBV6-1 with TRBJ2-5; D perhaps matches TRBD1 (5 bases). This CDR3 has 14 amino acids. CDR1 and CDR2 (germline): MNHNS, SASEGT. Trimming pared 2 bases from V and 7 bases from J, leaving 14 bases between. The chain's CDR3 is CASSEFPQGGTQYF. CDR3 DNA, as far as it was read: TGTGCCAGCAGTGAATTTCCCCAGGGCGGGACC.

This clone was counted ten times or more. CDR3 protein: CASSRSTSGTLSSTDTQYF. CDR3 bases read: TGTGCCAGTAGTAGATCGACTAGCGGGACGCTGTCGAGCACAGATACG. This rearrangement joins TRBV19 to TRBJ2-3; TRBD2 aligns across 11 bases. From the germline J gene comes the end of the CDR3, since the read stops 3 residues before it. Germline trimming cut 4 bases from V and 0 bases from J; bases unmatched to any gene: 12. From germline, CDR1 is LNHDA and CDR2 SQIVND (reference sequence). The CDR3 spans 19 residues.

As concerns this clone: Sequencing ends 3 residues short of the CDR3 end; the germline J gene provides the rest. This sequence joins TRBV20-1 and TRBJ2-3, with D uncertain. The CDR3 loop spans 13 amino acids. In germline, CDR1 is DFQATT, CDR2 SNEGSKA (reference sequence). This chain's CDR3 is CSASYSVGETQYF. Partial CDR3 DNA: TGCAGTGCTAGTTACAGTGTTGGAGAGACG.

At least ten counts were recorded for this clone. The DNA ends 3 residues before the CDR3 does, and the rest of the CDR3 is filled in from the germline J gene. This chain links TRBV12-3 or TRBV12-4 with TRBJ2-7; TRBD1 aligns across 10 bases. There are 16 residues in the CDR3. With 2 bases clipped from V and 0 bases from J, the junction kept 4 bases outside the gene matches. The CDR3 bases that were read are TGTGCCAGCAGTTTAAGGCGGACAGGGGGCTCCTACGAG. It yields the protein CASSLRRTGGSYE. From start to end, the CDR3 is CASSLRRTGGSYEQYF.

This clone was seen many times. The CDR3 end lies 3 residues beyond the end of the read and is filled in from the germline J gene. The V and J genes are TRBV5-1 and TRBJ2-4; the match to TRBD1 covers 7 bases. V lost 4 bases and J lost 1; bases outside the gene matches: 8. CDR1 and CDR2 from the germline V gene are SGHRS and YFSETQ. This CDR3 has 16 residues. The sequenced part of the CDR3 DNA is TGCGCCAGCAGCCCTACAGGGGCGATGGCCAAAAACATT. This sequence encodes CASSPTGAMAKNI. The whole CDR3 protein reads CASSPTGAMAKNIQYF.

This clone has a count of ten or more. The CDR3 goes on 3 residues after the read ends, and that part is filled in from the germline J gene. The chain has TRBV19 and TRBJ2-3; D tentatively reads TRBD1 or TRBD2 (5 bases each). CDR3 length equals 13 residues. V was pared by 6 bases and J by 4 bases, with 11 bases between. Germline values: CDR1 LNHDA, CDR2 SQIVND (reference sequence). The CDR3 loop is CASRGQGADTQYF. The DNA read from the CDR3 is TGTGCCAGTAGGGGCCAGGGAGCAGATACG.

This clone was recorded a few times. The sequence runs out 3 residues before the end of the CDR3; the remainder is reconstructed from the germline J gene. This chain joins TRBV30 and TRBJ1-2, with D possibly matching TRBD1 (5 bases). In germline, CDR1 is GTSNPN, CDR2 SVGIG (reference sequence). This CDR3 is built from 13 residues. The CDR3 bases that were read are TGTGCCTGGAGCGAGGGACTCCCGGATACC. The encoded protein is CAWSEGLPDT. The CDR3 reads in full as CAWSEGLPDTYTF.

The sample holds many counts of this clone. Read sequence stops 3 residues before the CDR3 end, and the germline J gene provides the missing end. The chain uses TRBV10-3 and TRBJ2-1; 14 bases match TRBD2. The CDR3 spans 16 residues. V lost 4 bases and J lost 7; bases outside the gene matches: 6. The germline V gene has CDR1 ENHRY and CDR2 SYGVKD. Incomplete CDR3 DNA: TGTGCCATCAGTGGAGGGGGACTAGCGGGAGAGAATGAG. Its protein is CAISGGGLAGENE. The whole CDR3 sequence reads CAISGGGLAGENEQFF.

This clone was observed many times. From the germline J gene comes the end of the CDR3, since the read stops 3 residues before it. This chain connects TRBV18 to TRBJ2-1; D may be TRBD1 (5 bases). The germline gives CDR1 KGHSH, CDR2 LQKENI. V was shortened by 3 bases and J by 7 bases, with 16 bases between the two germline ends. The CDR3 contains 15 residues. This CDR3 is CASSPGQGKGNEQFF. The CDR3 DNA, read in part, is TGTGCCAGCTCACCGGGGCAGGGTAAGGGTAATGAG.